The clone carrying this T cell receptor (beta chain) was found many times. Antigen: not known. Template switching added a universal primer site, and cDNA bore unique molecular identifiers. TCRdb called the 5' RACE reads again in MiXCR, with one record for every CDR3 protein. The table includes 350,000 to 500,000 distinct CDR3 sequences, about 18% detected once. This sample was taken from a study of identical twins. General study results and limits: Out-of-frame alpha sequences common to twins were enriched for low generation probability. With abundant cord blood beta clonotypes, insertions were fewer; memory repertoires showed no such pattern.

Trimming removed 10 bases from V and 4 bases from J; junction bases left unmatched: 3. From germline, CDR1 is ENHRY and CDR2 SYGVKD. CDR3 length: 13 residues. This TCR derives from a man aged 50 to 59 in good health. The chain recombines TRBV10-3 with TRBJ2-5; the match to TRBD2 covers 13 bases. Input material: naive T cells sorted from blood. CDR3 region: CATGLAGAETQYF. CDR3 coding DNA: TGTGCCACCGGACTAGCGGGAGCAGAGACCCAGTACTTC.